Described below is a single T cell receptor beta chain sequence and its context. What it recognizes is unknown. With no exception, relapse followed autologous stem cell transplantation in all patients, and brentuximab vedotin exposure varied. These data belong to a study of PD-1 blockade in classical Hodgkin lymphoma. Study context: On a schedule of every 2 weeks, patients received nivolumab 3 mg/kg intravenously.

Findings and limits, study-wide: Relapsed/refractory patients reportedly had lower baseline diversity than newly diagnosed patients.

Clones were read by immunoSEQ multiplex PCR, and TCRdb kept only the in-frame ones, dropping some. The sample lists about 110,000 clones; roughly 87% were seen once. The germline CDR1 and CDR2 sequences are LGHNA and YSLEER. The germline V and J ends were trimmed by 0 bases and 2 bases, with 13 bases remaining between them. The CDR3 totals 16 residues. This sequence was found in a human donor with classical Hodgkin lymphoma. J is TRBJ1-2 and V is TRBV4-3; D gene unclear. Specimen: peripheral blood mononuclear cells (PBMCs), collected before the second cycle of nivolumab. CDR3 region: CASSQDSYGINYGYTF. The CDR3 DNA reads as TGCGCCAGCAGCCAAGATAGCTACGGTATAAACTATGGCTACACCTTC.